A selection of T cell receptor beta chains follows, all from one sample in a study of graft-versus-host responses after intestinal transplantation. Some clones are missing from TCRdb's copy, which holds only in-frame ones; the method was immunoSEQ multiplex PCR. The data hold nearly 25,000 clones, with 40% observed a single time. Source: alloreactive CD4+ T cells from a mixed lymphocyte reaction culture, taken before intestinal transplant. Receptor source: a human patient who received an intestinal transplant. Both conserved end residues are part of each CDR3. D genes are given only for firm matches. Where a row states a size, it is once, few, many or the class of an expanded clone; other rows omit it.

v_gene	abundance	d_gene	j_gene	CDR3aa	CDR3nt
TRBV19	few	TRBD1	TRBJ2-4	CASSIMGQGAYIQYF	TGTGCCAGTAGTATCATGGGACAGGGGGCGTACATTCAGTACTTC
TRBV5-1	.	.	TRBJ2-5	CASSFGQPGETQYF	TGCGCCAGCAGCTTTGGACAGCCCGGAGAGACCCAGTACTTC
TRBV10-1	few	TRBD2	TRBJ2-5	CASSELGGEETQYF	TGCGCCAGCAGTGAGTTGGGAGGGGAAGAGACCCAGTACTTC
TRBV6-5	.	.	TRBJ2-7	CASSYAYGVSYEQYF	TGTGCCAGCAGTTACGCTTACGGAGTTTCCTACGAGCAGTACTTC
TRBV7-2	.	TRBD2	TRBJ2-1	CASSLTGTRGNEQFF	TGTGCCAGCAGCCTCACCGGGACTAGGGGGAATGAGCAGTTCTTC
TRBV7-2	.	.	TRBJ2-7	CASSLVSSTYEQYF	TGTGCCAGCAGCTTAGTCTCCAGTACCTACGAGCAGTACTTC
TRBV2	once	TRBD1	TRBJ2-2	CASSDRGLTGELFF	TGTGCCAGCAGCGACAGGGGGCTGACCGGGGAGCTGTTTTTT
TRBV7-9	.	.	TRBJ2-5	CASSLGVVIIQRNKETQYF	TGTGCCAGCAGCTTAGGGGTTGTGATTATTCAGCGAAACAAAGAGACCCAGTACTTC
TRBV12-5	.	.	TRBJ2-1	CASGLALPVGGQFF	TGTGCTAGTGGTCTCGCCCTCCCCGTCGGGGGGCAGTTCTTC
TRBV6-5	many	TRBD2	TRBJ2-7	CASRYLAGFTYEQYF	TGTGCCAGCCGTTACCTAGCGGGATTTACCTACGAGCAGTACTTC
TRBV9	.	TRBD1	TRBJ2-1	CASSVDLGQVQFF	TGTGCCAGCAGCGTAGATCTGGGACAGGTGCAGTTCTTC
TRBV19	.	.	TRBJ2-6	CASSIVRISGANVLTF	TGTGCCAGTAGTATAGTGCGTATCTCTGGGGCCAACGTCCTGACTTTC
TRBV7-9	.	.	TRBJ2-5	CASSFRGAQTQYF	TGTGCCAGCAGCTTTCGAGGAGCACAGACCCAGTACTTC
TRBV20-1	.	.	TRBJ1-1	CSATDTEAFF	TGCAGTGCTACGGACACTGAAGCTTTCTTT
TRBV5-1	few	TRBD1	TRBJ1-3	CASSTGQALSSGNTIYF	TGCGCCAGCAGCACTGGACAGGCCCTAAGCTCTGGAAACACCATATATTTT
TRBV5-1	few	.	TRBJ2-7	CASSLESGRYYEQYF	TGCGCCAGCAGCTTGGAATCAGGCCGGTACTACGAGCAGTACTTC